The 22 T cell receptor beta chains in this list originate from one sample, sequenced in a study of blood T cell repertoires in COVID-19 (dated by TCRdb to 2018 to 2020). Libraries came from the immunoSEQ multiplex PCR assay. As stored in TCRdb, this immuneACCESS dataset retains in-frame rearrangements with V and J assigned. A fraction of the clones does not appear; measured against another copy, unresolved V genes explain less than half of the discrepancy, and the remainder lacks a known reason. The table for this sample lists tens of thousands of clones; around 89% of them were counted only once. The biggest ten clones account for 8.3% of the sample. What was sequenced was peripheral blood. These receptor sequences come from a human donor with active COVID-19. The donor label of this sample is uncertain.

The chain recombines TRBV28 with TRBJ1-5; no clear D. CDR3 length equals 14 residues. The V end lost 3 bases, the J end lost 7 bases, and 13 bases lay between the germline ends. Germline V lookup: CDR1 MDHEN, CDR2 SYDVKM. CDR3: CASSFGPGGQPQHF. In DNA, the CDR3 is TGTGCCAGCAGTTTCGGTCCGGGCGGGCAGCCCCAGCATTTT.

This chain's CDR3 is CASSQVNPLGVTF. The CDR3 region has the DNA TGTGCCAGCAGCCAAGTTAACCCATTAGGGGTCACCTTC. The chain carries TRBV3-1 (or the pseudogene TRBV3-2) and TRBJ1-2; the D gene is possibly TRBD1 (5 bases). Trimming removed 1 base from V and 13 bases from J, with 16 bases in between. This CDR3 has 13 amino acids. In germline, CDR1 is LGHDT, CDR2 YNNKEL (reference sequence).

The chain recombines TRBV25-1 with TRBJ2-3; TRBD2 aligns across 10 bases. CDR1 MGHDK and CDR2 SYGVNS come from the germline V gene. V trimming: 0 bases; J trimming: 1 base; junction bases outside the gene matches: 7. The length of the CDR3 is 18 residues. DNA of the CDR3: TGTGCCAGCAGTGAATATGGAGCTAGCGGGGGTCGCACAGATACGCAGTATTTT. Its protein product is CASSEYGASGGRTDTQYF.

The chain carries TRBV7-9 and TRBJ1-1, with D unresolved. This CDR3 is 13 amino acids long. The germline V gene encodes CDR1 SEHNR and CDR2 FQNEAQ (reference sequence). The ends were cut back, 4 bases at V and 5 bases at J, with 11 bases in the middle. Written as DNA, the CDR3 is TGTGCCAGCAGCTCTAGCAGGCGGACTGAAGCTTTCTTT. It yields the protein CASSSSRRTEAFF. The full variable domain, completed using reference TRBV7-9 and TRBJ1-1, is DTGVSQNPRHKITKRGQNVTFRCDPISEHNRLYWYRQTLGQGPEFLTYFQNEAQLEKSRLLSDRFSAERPKGSFSTLEIQRTEQGDSAMYLCASSSSRRTEAFFGQGTRLTVV.

The rearrangement uses TRBV6-5 and TRBJ2-3; 9 bases match TRBD1. Trimming took 0 bases from V and 4 from J; bases not matched to a gene: 2. From germline, CDR1 is MNHEY and CDR2 SVGAGI. This CDR3 contains 15 residues. The CDR3: CASSYSGQGADTQYF. CDR3 in DNA: TGTGCCAGCAGTTACTCGGGACAGGGAGCAGATACGCAGTATTTT.

The sample holds one count of this clone. This chain connects TRBV7-3 to TRBJ2-1; possibly TRBD1 for D (6 bases). Per the germline V gene, CDR1 is SGHTA and CDR2 is FQGTGA. V was pared by 6 bases and J by 6 bases, with 9 bases between. The CDR3 is made up of 12 amino acids. CDR3 residues: CASSTGSNEQFF. The CDR3 DNA reads as TGTGCCAGCAGTACAGGGAGCAATGAGCAGTTCTTC. Combining the CDR3 with reference TRBV7-3 and TRBJ2-1 gives the whole variable domain GAGVSQTPSNKVTEKGKYVELRCDPISGHTALYWYRQSLGQGPEFLIYFQGTGAADDSGLPNDRFFAVRPEGSVSTLKIQRTERGDSAVYLCASSTGSNEQFFGPGTRLTVL.

The chain joins TRBV18 to TRBJ2-7; perhaps TRBD2 as D (7 bases). The ends were cut back, 2 bases at V and 6 bases at J, with 14 bases in the middle. CDR3 length equals 14 residues. Per germline, CDR1 KGHSH and CDR2 LQKENI. CDR3 in DNA: TGTGCCAGCTCACCAGAGGGGGGGCTAAGCGAGCAGTACTTC. This codes for CASSPEGGLSEQYF.

The V call is TRBV4-1, the J call TRBJ2-5; D is unresolved. V was trimmed by 4 bases and J by 5 bases, leaving 11 bases between them. This CDR3 comprises 13 residues. CDR1 and CDR2 (germline): MGHRA, YSYEKL. CDR3 amino acids: CASSRPDMETQYF. CDR3 nucleotide sequence: TGCGCCAGCAGCCGCCCAGATATGGAGACCCAGTACTTC.

V and J are TRBV6-5 and TRBJ2-1, with 9 bases aligning to TRBD2. The CDR3 is made up of 14 amino acids. Germline V gene data show CDR1 as MNHEY and CDR2 as SVGAGI. V lost 6 bases to trimming and J lost 7 bases; unmatched junction nucleotides: 7. In DNA form, the CDR3 reads TGTGCCAGCAGCACTAGCGGGTTGGGAAATGAGCAGTTCTTC. Translating gives CASSTSGLGNEQFF.

The rearrangement links TRBV15 to TRBJ1-1; TRBD1 matches 9 bases. V lost 3 bases to trimming and J lost 0 bases; unmatched junction nucleotides: 8. Germline V gene data show CDR1 as LNHNV and CDR2 as YYDKDF (reference sequence). The CDR3 loop spans 17 amino acids. The CDR3 here is CATSSSRTGALNTEAFF. The CDR3 region has the DNA TGTGCCACCAGCAGCTCCCGGACAGGGGCCCTGAACACTGAAGCTTTCTTT.

V usage is TRBV7-9 and J usage is TRBJ2-7, with TRBD1 matching 7 bases. The germline CDR1 and CDR2 sequences are SEHNR and FQNEAQ (reference sequence). J gave up 6 bases and V 4 bases, and 3 bases lay outside the gene matches. The CDR3 totals 12 residues. The CDR3 here is CASSSSGGEQYF. The CDR3 DNA follows: TGTGCCAGCAGCTCCTCAGGGGGCGAGCAGTACTTC.

A few counts support this clone. This rearrangement joins TRBV7-9 to TRBJ1-3, with TRBD1 identical over 9 bases. Looked up from germline, CDR1 is SEHNR and CDR2 is FQNEAQ (reference sequence). The CDR3 is 15 residues long. V dropped 8 bases and J dropped 1; count of bases not matched to a gene: 6. CDR3 amino acids: CASPGQGTSGNTIYF. The CDR3 DNA follows: TGTGCCAGCCCCGGACAGGGGACTTCTGGAAACACCATATATTTT.

The chain combines TRBV30 with TRBJ1-5, with D unresolved. CDR3 length: 14 residues. The germline CDR1 and CDR2 sequences are GTSNPN and SVGIG (reference sequence). V was pared by 0 bases and J by 0 bases, with 6 bases between. CDR3 sequence (DNA): TGTGCCTGGAGTGTTCTATATAGCAATCAGCCCCAGCATTTT. It encodes CAWSVLYSNQPQHF.

The J gene is TRBJ2-7, the V gene TRBV29-1; 11 bases agree with TRBD1. Germline V gene sequence: CDR1 SQVTM, CDR2 ANQGSEA. This CDR3 is 15 amino acids long. J lost 3 bases, V lost 6 bases, and 10 bases had no gene match. The CDR3 is CSVKTGGTGGYEQYF. The CDR3 coding sequence is TGCAGCGTCAAAACTGGGGGGACAGGGGGCTACGAGCAGTACTTC.

The rearrangement uses TRBV4-1 and TRBJ1-2; 8 bases fit TRBD1. The CDR3 is made up of 16 amino acids. CDR1 is MGHRA and CDR2 is YSYEKL in the germline V gene. Trimming took 4 bases from V and 5 from J; bases not matched to a gene: 12. The CDR3 spells CASSPTRATGGYGYTF. DNA for the CDR3: TGCGCCAGCAGCCCAACTAGGGCAACAGGGGGTTATGGCTACACCTTC.

The rearrangement joins TRBV28 to TRBJ2-3; 16 bases fit TRBD2. Germline trimming cut 6 bases from V and 5 bases from J; bases unmatched to any gene: 14. The germline V gene encodes CDR1 MDHEN and CDR2 SYDVKM. The CDR3 totals 19 residues. CDR3 protein: CASSPGLAGGPRDLDTQYF. The CDR3 DNA is TGTGCCAGCAGCCCGGGACTAGCGGGAGGGCCCCGAGATTTAGATACGCAGTATTTT.

The chain uses TRBV29-1 and TRBJ1-2; 7 bases are shared with TRBD1. The V segment lost 7 bases and the J segment 0 bases; nucleotides outside the gene matches: 8. There are 14 residues in the CDR3. Germline V CDR1 and CDR2: SQVTM, ANQGSEA. The DNA for the CDR3 is TGCAGCGCCGCAGTCAGGGGGACTAACTATGGCTACACCTTC. It specifies CSAAVRGTNYGYTF.

The rearrangement joins TRBV3-1 (or the pseudogene TRBV3-2) to TRBJ2-7; possibly TRBD2 for D (6 bases). Germline CDR1 LGHDT, CDR2 YNNKEL (reference sequence). V lost 7 bases to trimming and J lost 3 bases, with 13 bases between them. The CDR3 runs 13 residues. The CDR3 loop reads CASTYSGLYEQYF. The DNA for the CDR3 is TGTGCCAGCACCTATAGCGGACTCTACGAGCAGTACTTC.

The rearrangement joins TRBV5-5 to TRBJ2-5; D possibly corresponds to TRBD2 (6 bases). The CDR3 spans 14 residues. The V gene's germline CDR1 is SGHKS and CDR2 YYEKEE (reference sequence). Trimming pared 4 bases from V and 5 bases from J, leaving 15 bases between. The CDR3 DNA is TGTGCCAGCAGCCAACTGCGGGGTTGGGAGACCCAGTACTTC. Amino acid sequence: CASSQLRGWETQYF.

This clone was seen once. J is TRBJ1-5 and V is TRBV15; no reliable D call. The CDR3 length is 11 residues. V lost 6 bases to trimming and J lost 9 bases, with 9 bases between them. The germline CDR1 and CDR2 sequences are LNHNV and YYDKDF (reference sequence). For the CDR3, the DNA is TGTGCCACCAGGGGCCGGGGGCCCCAGCATTTT. Amino acids: CATRGRGPQHF.

The rearrangement links TRBV9 to TRBJ2-5, with TRBD1 matching 7 bases. With V trimmed by 4 bases and J by 1 base, 13 bases remained unmatched. Germline V gene sequence: CDR1 SGDLS, CDR2 YYNGEE. This CDR3 comprises 17 residues. The CDR3 DNA reads as TGTGCCAGCAGCCAATTAGGCCGAACAGGGGTCCAAGAGACCCAGTACTTC. Amino acids: CASSQLGRTGVQETQYF. Drawing the rest from reference TRBV9 and TRBJ2-5, the complete variable domain is DSGVTQTPKHLITATGQRVTLRCSPRSGDLSVYWYQQSLDQGLQFLIQYYNGEERAKGNILERFSAQQFPDLHSELNLSSLELGDSALYFCASSQLGRTGVQETQYFGPGTRLLVL.

The chain uses TRBV4-1 and TRBJ1-6; maybe TRBD1 (5 bases). V was shortened by 6 bases and J by 7 bases, with 22 bases between the two germline ends. This CDR3 has 17 residues. Germline V gene data show CDR1 as MGHRA and CDR2 as YSYEKL. The CDR3 coding sequence is TGCGCCAGCAGTCCTCTAGGGGCGGGGTCAGGCAATTCACCCCTCCACTTT. Translation gives CASSPLGAGSGNSPLHF.